The rows below give T cell receptor beta chains drawn from one sample of a study of beta chain features in type 1 diabetes. Here immunoSEQ multiplex PCR was the method, and the copy in TCRdb shows in-frame clones only, minus some. The data contain about 47,000 clones, approximately 40% of them singletons. The sequencing input was stem cell memory CD4+ T cells from blood. All receptors come from a man younger than 45 with type 1 diabetes. Both conserved end residues are part of each CDR3. A D gene is named only where the DNA matches it firmly. A clone size is listed for some rows: how often the clone was seen (once, few, many), or a class if it is expanded.

clone_size j_call v_call d_call cdr3_length cdr3_aa cdr3_nt
- TRBJ2-4 TRBV2 - 17 CASRPRKDSLAKNIQYF TGTGCCAGCAGACCCAGAAAGGACTCATTAGCCAAAAACATTCAGTACTTC
- TRBJ1-3 TRBV11-2 - 18 CASSYRTTTRGSGNTIYF TGTGCCAGCAGCTACCGGACTACAACTAGGGGCTCTGGAAACACCATATATTTT
- TRBJ2-3 TRBV28 - 12 CASSPSTDTQYF TGTGCCAGCAGTCCGAGCACAGATACGCAGTATTTT
- TRBJ2-7 TRBV9 TRBD1 14 CASSPRQGNYEQYF TGTGCCAGCAGCCCCAGACAGGGCAACTACGAGCAGTACTTC
- TRBJ2-2 TRBV5-1 - 13 CASSFSDTGELFF TGCGCCAGCAGCTTTTCAGACACCGGGGAGCTGTTTTTT
few TRBJ2-3 TRBV7-8 - 11 CASTLTDTQYF TGTGCCAGCACCCTAACAGATACGCAGTATTTT
- TRBJ2-7 TRBV20-1 TRBD1 11 CSLQGVGEQYF TGCAGTCTTCAGGGGGTAGGCGAGCAGTACTTC
few TRBJ2-2 TRBV30 TRBD2 15 CAWSGGSRNTGELFF TGTGCCTGGAGTGGCGGGAGCCGAAACACCGGGGAGCTGTTTTTT
- TRBJ1-3 TRBV15 - 15 CATSGGGLPGNTIYF TGTGCCACCAGCGGCGGCGGACTCCCGGGAAACACCATATATTTT
few TRBJ2-1 TRBV19 TRBD2 14 CASTQRDSYNEQFF TGTGCCAGTACCCAGCGGGACTCCTACAATGAGCAGTTCTTC
- TRBJ1-1 TRBV2 TRBD1 14 CASSGQGEVAEAFF TGTGCCAGCAGCGGACAGGGTGAAGTAGCTGAAGCTTTCTTT
once TRBJ1-1 TRBV2 - 13 CASSAQMNTEAFF TGTGCCAGCAGTGCGCAGATGAACACTGAAGCTTTCTTT